One sample yielded the 21 T cell receptor beta chains listed below, sequenced in a study of breast tumors, draining lymph nodes, adjacent tissues. The lymph nodes were axillary draining lymph nodes from breast cancer patients. TCRdb re-derived calls from the multiplex PCR reads in MiXCR, one entry per CDR3 protein. The sample has some 200,000 distinct CDR3 sequences, roughly 31% seen once. Sequenced sample: axillary lymph node tissue. The receptors shown here come from a female donor with breast cancer. Some clones in this sample may be carry-over from other donors' samples.

This clonotype was seen many times. This chain joins TRBV6-2 or TRBV6-3 and TRBJ2-7; 8 bases are a match to TRBD2. The CDR3 length is 14 residues. From germline, CDR1 is MNHEY and CDR2 SVGEGT. J lost 4 bases, V lost 2 bases, and 4 bases had no gene match. The CDR3 here is CASSYGGRWYEQYF. CDR3 DNA: TGTGCCAGCAGTTACGGCGGGAGGTGGTACGAGCAGTACTTC.

This clonotype was recorded many times. The rearrangement joins TRBV6-4 to TRBJ2-1; a weak D match, TRBD1 (6 bases). The V and J ends lost 8 bases and 10 bases respectively, with 18 bases between them. This CDR3 is built from 13 residues. The germline gives CDR1 MRHNA, CDR2 SNTAGT. The CDR3 region has the DNA TGTGCCAGCCCCGTCAGGGGTCCGGGGGAGCAGTTCTTC. Protein: CASPVRGPGEQFF.

This clonotype showed up many times. V is TRBV4-1 and J is TRBJ2-1; 10 bases fit TRBD2. The CDR3 runs to 18 residues. Germline CDR1 MGHRA, CDR2 YSYEKL. CDR3 in amino acids: CASCKGPSGSSGGNEQFF. CDR3 DNA sequence: TGCGCTTCCTGCAAGGGGCCTAGCGGGAGTAGCGGCGGGAATGAGCAGTTCTTC.

This clonotype was seen ten or more times. CDR3 protein: CAWQDWISSPLHF. CDR3 in DNA: TGTGCCTGGCAGGATTGGATTAGTTCACCCCTCCACTTT. The chain combines TRBV30 with TRBJ1-6, with D hard to call. The CDR3 is 13 amino acids. CDR1 GTSNPN and CDR2 SVGIG come from the germline V gene (reference sequence). V lost 5 bases, J lost 9 bases, and 14 bases lay in between. Supplemented by reference TRBV30 and TRBJ1-6, the full variable domain reads SQTIHQWPATLVQPVGSPLSLECTVEGTSNPNLYWYRQAAGRGLQLLFYSVGIGQISSEVPQNLSASRPQDRQFILSSKKLLLSDSGFYLCAWQDWISSPLHFGNGTRLTVT.

As concerns this clonotype: Germline is not matched at one junction end, which may reflect a read error. The chain links TRBV3-1 to TRBJ2-3, with 11 bases that match TRBD2. There are 18 residues in the CDR3. Germline CDR1 LGHDT, CDR2 YNNKEL (reference sequence). The DNA for the CDR3 is TGTGCCAGCAGTCAAGCTGGGACTAGCGGTTCTAGCACAGATACGCAGTATTTT. Protein sequence: CASSQAGTSGSSTDTQYF.

The DNA for the CDR3 is TGTGCCAGCAGCCCAGATGAGGGCACTGAGCAGTTCTTC. This sequence encodes CASSPDEGTEQFF. The chain couples TRBV11-3 to TRBJ2-1; a possible D gene is TRBD2 (5 bases). Trimming pared 5 bases from V and 9 bases from J, leaving 14 bases between. CDR3 length: 13 residues. Germline V gene data show CDR1 as SGHNT and CDR2 as YENEEA.

This clonotype occurred a few times. V and J are TRBV19 and TRBJ1-1, with a possible D match to TRBD1 (5 bases). The V end was cut by 6 bases, the J end by 1 base, with 18 bases between. The V gene's germline CDR1 is LNHDA and CDR2 SQIVND (reference sequence). The CDR3 is 16 residues long. DNA of the CDR3: TGTGCCAGTAGAGCCGGGACCGACGGGGGGAACACTGAAGCTTTCTTT. Encoded protein: CASRAGTDGGNTEAFF.

The chain recombines TRBV15 with TRBJ2-5; 12 bases are shared with TRBD2. Germline V gene data show CDR1 as LNHNV and CDR2 as YYDKDF (reference sequence). CDR3 length: 16 amino acids. Germline trimming cut 3 bases from V and 2 bases from J; bases unmatched to any gene: 4. CDR3 nucleotides: TGTGCCACCAGCAGCTCCGGGACTAGCGGGCAAGAGACCCAGTACTTC. This codes for CATSSSGTSGQETQYF.

This clonotype came up many times. The V call is TRBV18, the J call TRBJ1-2; 12 bases fit TRBD1. This CDR3 contains 16 residues. Germline CDR1 and CDR2: KGHSH and LQKENI. Germline trimming cut 4 bases from V and 7 bases from J; bases unmatched to any gene: 10. The CDR3 region is CASSRPPGQGASGYTF. CDR3 sequence (DNA): TGTGCCAGCTCACGTCCCCCGGGACAGGGGGCGAGTGGCTACACCTTC.

In this sample, this clonotype turned up many times. This sequence joins TRBV20-1 and TRBJ2-2; 9 bases are shared with TRBD1. The CDR3 length is 15 residues. The germline V gene encodes CDR1 DFQATT and CDR2 SNEGSKA (reference sequence). With 5 bases clipped from V and 4 bases from J, the junction kept 8 bases outside the gene matches. The DNA of the CDR3 is TGCAGTGCTCAGCCGGGACAGGGTGTCACCGGGGAGCTGTTTTTT. This translates into CSAQPGQGVTGELFF.

There are a few counts of this clonotype. The V and J genes are TRBV10-3 and TRBJ2-2, with 8 bases lining up with TRBD2. Germline trimming cut 8 bases from V and 17 bases from J; bases unmatched to any gene: 28. The germline V gene encodes CDR1 ENHRY and CDR2 SYGVKD. This CDR3 is 17 amino acids long. The CDR3: CAIQGHIIADGRGEVFF. The CDR3 DNA reads TGTGCCATCCAGGGCCACATCATAGCGGACGGGCGGGGGGAGGTTTTTTTT.

Notes on this clonotype: The DNA is left out, because the CDR3 cannot be placed on it with certainty; the CDR3 is given as TCRdb lists it. This chain's CDR3 is CATSDVCASTLAGEEQYF. The chain employs TRBV24-1 and TRBJ2-7; TRBD2, the table's D call, lacks a check against the DNA. Germline lookup yields CDR1 KGHDR and CDR2 SFDVKD. The CDR3 region is 18 residues in length, termini included.

This clonotype was seen repeatedly, ten times or more. V gene TRBV30 combines with J gene TRBJ1-6; D is uncertain. This CDR3 has 15 residues. V was trimmed by 5 bases and J by 3 bases, leaving 14 bases between them. Germline assignment: CDR1 GTSNPN and CDR2 SVGIG (reference sequence). CDR3: CAWGRGSVYNSPLHF. In nucleotides, the CDR3 is TGTGCCTGGGGCCGGGGTTCCGTCTATAATTCACCCCTCCACTTT.

This clonotype was picked up many times. This chain connects TRBV6-2 or TRBV6-3 to TRBJ2-5; D ambiguous. This CDR3 is built from 12 residues. The germline gives CDR1 MNHEY, CDR2 SVGEGT. Trimming cost V 6 bases and J 7 bases, with 12 bases left between them. The CDR3 spells CASSTNWVTQYF. The CDR3, as DNA: TGTGCCAGCAGCACAAACTGGGTGACCCAGTACTTC.

The table lists this clonotype with many counts. The junction shows a germline mismatch at one end, possibly a read error. The chain links TRBV9 to TRBJ2-5, with D perhaps given as TRBD1 or TRBD2 (7 bases each). CDR1 is SGDLS and CDR2 is YYNGEE in the germline V gene. The CDR3 is 14 residues long. Written as DNA, the CDR3 is TGTGCCAGCAGCGTACAGGGGGGGCAAGAGACCCAGTCCTTC. Amino acid sequence: CASSVQGGQETQSF. Full variable domain (rest looked up from reference TRBV9 and TRBJ2-5): DSGVTQTPKHLITATGQRVTLRCSPRSGDLSVYWYQQSLDQGLQFLIQYYNGEERAKGNILERFSAQQFPDLHSELNLSSLELGDSALYFCASSVQGGQETQSFGPGTRLLVL.

As concerns this clonotype: Being one base from a much bigger clone, this may be a read error. This chain joins TRBV3-1 and TRBJ2-5, with D tentatively TRBD1 or TRBD2 (5 bases each). CDR3 size: 14 residues. Germline CDR1 and CDR2: LGHDT and YNNKEL (reference sequence). The CDR3 protein is CTSSHSAARGTQYF. The CDR3 region has the DNA TGTACCAGCAGCCATTCAGCGGCAAGGGGGACCCAGTACTTC.

This clonotype was seen ten or more times. The genes are TRBV7-9 and TRBJ2-1; 7 bases are shared with TRBD2. CDR1 is SEHNR and CDR2 is FQNEAQ in the germline V gene (reference sequence). V dropped 4 bases and J dropped 0; count of bases not matched to a gene: 3. This CDR3 is 15 amino acids long. The CDR3 DNA follows: TGTGCCAGCAGCTCTCTAGCGGCCTCCTACAATGAGCAGTTCTTC. Encoded protein: CASSSLAASYNEQFF.

This clonotype appeared a few times. The chain is built from TRBV25-1 and TRBJ2-2; no clear D gene. The CDR3 runs to 13 residues. With 5 bases removed from V and 4 bases from J, the gap between germline ends came to 8 bases. Germline-derived CDR1 and CDR2 are MGHDK and SYGVNS. CDR3 bases: TGTGCCAGCAGTCCCCCTTTCACCGGGGAGCTGTTTTTT. This translates into CASSPPFTGELFF.

This clonotype occurred many times. The chain couples TRBV12-3 or TRBV12-4 to TRBJ2-1; 12 bases fit TRBD2. This CDR3 spans 14 amino acids. Trimming cost V 6 bases and J 4 bases; bases outside gene matches: 1. The CDR3 loop reads CASRGLAGYNEQFF. The CDR3 nucleotides read TGTGCCAGCAGAGGACTAGCGGGGTACAATGAGCAGTTCTTC.

This chain uses TRBV2 with TRBJ2-3; 7 nucleotides agree with TRBD2. The CDR3 extends over 14 amino acids. Germline V gene data show CDR1 as SNHLY and CDR2 as FYNNEI. This CDR3 is CAIVGLESTDTQYF. The DNA for the CDR3 is TGTGCTATTGTCGGACTAGAGAGCACAGATACGCAGTATTTT.

The sample holds a few counts of this clonotype. At one end, the junction sequence differs from germline, possibly due to a read error. The rearrangement joins TRBV5-4 to TRBJ2-1; tentative D call: TRBD2 (6 bases). The germline CDR1 and CDR2 sequences are SGHNT and YYREEE (reference sequence). This CDR3 has 15 amino acids. CDR3 sequence reads: CASSSLMEGPNEQFF. As DNA, the CDR3 is TGTGCCAGTAGCTCCCTCATGGAGGGACCCAATGAGCAGTTCTTC.